This entry describes one T cell receptor beta chain. Those patients picked for sequencing had displayed CD8+CD57+ cell expansion on flow cytometry. All patients had severe acquired aplastic anemia. From germline, CDR1 is SGHVS and CDR2 FQNEAQ. After removal of 3 bases from V and 16 bases from J, the junction contained 17 bases not matched to a gene. The CDR3 is 15 residues long. Genomic DNA acted as the template from which TCR beta VDJ combination and CDR3 sequence profiling were carried out. TCRdb re-called the reads with MiXCR, one entry per CDR3 protein. The sample consists of hundreds of thousands of distinct CDR3 sequences, approximately 79% of them appearing once. This sample is part of a study of CD8+CD57+ T cells in acquired aplastic anemia.

The TCR originated in a human donor with aplastic anemia. Specimen: sorted CD4+, CD8+, or CD8+CD57+ T cells (not recorded which) from PBMCs. This chain links TRBV7-8 with TRBJ2-1; 8 bases line up with TRBD2. CDR3 nucleotides: TGTGCCAGCAGCTTCGGGGGGGGGCCCGGTACGCAGTATTTCTTC. Translation: CASSFGGGPGTQYFF.